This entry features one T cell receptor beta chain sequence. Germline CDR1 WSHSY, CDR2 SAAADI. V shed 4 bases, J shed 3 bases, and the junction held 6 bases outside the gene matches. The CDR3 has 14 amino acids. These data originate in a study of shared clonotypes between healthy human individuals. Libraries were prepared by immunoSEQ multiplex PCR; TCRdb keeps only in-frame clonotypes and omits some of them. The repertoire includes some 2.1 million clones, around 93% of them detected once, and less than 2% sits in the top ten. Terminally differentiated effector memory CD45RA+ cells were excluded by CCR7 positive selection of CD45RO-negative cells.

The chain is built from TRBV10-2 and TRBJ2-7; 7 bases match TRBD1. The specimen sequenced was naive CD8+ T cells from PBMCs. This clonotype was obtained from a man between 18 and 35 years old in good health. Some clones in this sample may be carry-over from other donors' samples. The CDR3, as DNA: TGCGCCAGCAGTGTACGCAGGGGGTACTACGAGCAGTACTTC. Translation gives CASSVRRGYYEQYF.